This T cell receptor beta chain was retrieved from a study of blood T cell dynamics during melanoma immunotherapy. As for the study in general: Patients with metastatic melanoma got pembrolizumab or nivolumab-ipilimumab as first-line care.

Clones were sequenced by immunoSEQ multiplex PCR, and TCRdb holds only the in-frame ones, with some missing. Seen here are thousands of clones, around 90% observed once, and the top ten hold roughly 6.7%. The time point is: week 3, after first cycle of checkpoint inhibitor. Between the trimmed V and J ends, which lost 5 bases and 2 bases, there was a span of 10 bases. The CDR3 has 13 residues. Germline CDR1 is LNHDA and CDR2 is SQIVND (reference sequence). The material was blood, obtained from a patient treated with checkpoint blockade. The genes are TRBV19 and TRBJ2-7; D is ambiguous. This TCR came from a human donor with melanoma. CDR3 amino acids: CASSPTGTYEQYF. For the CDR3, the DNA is TGTGCCAGTAGTCCCACGGGTACCTACGAGCAGTACTTC.